Following are 18 T cell receptor beta chains from one sample sequenced in a study of blood T cell repertoires in COVID-19. Libraries were prepared by immunoSEQ multiplex PCR; TCRdb keeps only in-frame clonotypes and omits some of them. The profile shows 330,000 or so clones, approximately 88% of them singletons. Source material: PBMCs or T cells enriched from blood (not recorded which). The receptors were gathered from a young man who had recovered from COVID-19.

The gene calls are TRBV28 and TRBJ1-5; D gene ambiguous. V gave up 2 bases and J gave up 0 bases, with 11 bases separating them. CDR3 length: 16 amino acids. Germline V CDR1 and CDR2: MDHEN, SYDVKM. CDR3 sequence (DNA): TGTGCCAGCAGTTTAGTAACGGGAAATAGCAATCAGCCCCAGCATTTT. It encodes CASSLVTGNSNQPQHF.

This chain joins TRBV10-3 and TRBJ2-7, with D maybe TRBD1 (5 bases). Per germline, CDR1 ENHRY and CDR2 SYGVKD. The CDR3 is 14 amino acids. Trimming left V 7 bases short and J 2 bases short, with 15 bases between. This chain's CDR3 is CAITPDTETYEQYF. CDR3 sequence (DNA): TGTGCCATCACCCCGGACACCGAAACCTACGAGCAGTACTTC.

The V and J genes are TRBV19 and TRBJ1-6, with D uncertain. V lost 4 bases, J lost 4 bases, and 11 bases lay in between. The CDR3 has 15 residues. CDR1 and CDR2 from the germline V gene are LNHDA and SQIVND (reference sequence). The CDR3 nucleotides read TGTGCCAGTAGTAATTTCCTAATATATAATTCACCCCTCCACTTT. Its translation is CASSNFLIYNSPLHF.

The chain carries TRBV6-5 and TRBJ1-2; D is possibly TRBD1 (6 bases). The CDR3 has 13 amino acids. Germline values: CDR1 MNHEY, CDR2 SVGAGI. V shed 7 bases and J shed 8 bases, with 17 bases lying between them. This chain's CDR3 is CASTEGDPGGYTF. The DNA for the CDR3 is TGTGCCAGCACCGAGGGGGATCCTGGAGGCTACACCTTC.

V is TRBV19 and J is TRBJ1-1, with 9 bases that match TRBD1. The CDR3 consists of 15 residues. With 3 bases clipped from V and 7 bases from J, the junction kept 9 bases outside the gene matches. Per the germline V gene, CDR1 is LNHDA and CDR2 is SQIVND (reference sequence). The CDR3 nucleotides are TGTGCCAGTAGTATCGAGCCGGGACAGGGCCATGAAGCTTTCTTT. Protein sequence: CASSIEPGQGHEAFF.

V usage is TRBV9 and J usage is TRBJ1-1; 9 bases agree with TRBD1. The CDR3 has 14 amino acids. Per germline, CDR1 SGDLS and CDR2 YYNGEE. V lost 4 bases and J lost 5; bases outside the gene matches: 6. The chain's CDR3 is CASSSTGGWTEAFF. DNA of the CDR3: TGTGCCAGCAGCTCAACAGGGGGCTGGACTGAAGCTTTCTTT.

This chain links TRBV7-9 with TRBJ1-2; D is undetermined. The V end was cut by 3 bases, the J end by 0 bases, with 8 bases between. Per germline, CDR1 SEHNR and CDR2 FQNEAQ (reference sequence). The CDR3 spans 14 residues. The CDR3 protein is CASSFSESNYGYTF. CDR3 nucleotide sequence: TGTGCCAGCAGCTTTTCAGAATCTAACTATGGCTACACCTTC.

The J gene is TRBJ2-3, the V gene TRBV10-1, with 7 bases aligning to TRBD1. V lost 3 bases to trimming and J lost 5 bases; unmatched junction nucleotides: 5. CDR3 length: 14 amino acids. Germline loops: CDR1 WNHNN, CDR2 SYGVQD (reference sequence). CDR3: CASSDRGFGDTQYF. The CDR3 DNA sequence: TGCGCCAGCAGTGACAGGGGGTTTGGAGATACGCAGTATTTT.

The chain employs TRBV6-5 and TRBJ2-2; D unclear. V gave up 7 bases and J gave up 0 bases, with 9 bases separating them. The germline V gene has CDR1 MNHEY and CDR2 SVGAGI. The CDR3 runs 14 residues. The CDR3 sequence is CASTDNPNTGELFF. CDR3 bases: TGTGCCAGCACCGACAACCCGAACACCGGGGAGCTGTTTTTT.

This chain links TRBV29-1 with TRBJ2-7, with 7 bases identical to TRBD1. J gave up 5 bases and V 4 bases, and 8 bases lay outside the gene matches. CDR1 and CDR2 (germline): SQVTM, ANQGSEA. This CDR3 has 13 residues. The CDR3 protein is CSVGNRGDDEQYF. The CDR3 region has the DNA TGCAGCGTTGGAAACAGGGGTGACGACGAGCAGTACTTC.

V is TRBV7-9 and J is TRBJ1-2; unclear D gene. V lost 5 bases to trimming and J lost 4 bases, with 8 bases between them. Per the germline V gene, CDR1 is SEHNR and CDR2 is FQNEAQ (reference sequence). The CDR3 runs to 12 residues. CDR3 amino acids: CASSTDGYGYTF. The CDR3 region has the DNA TGTGCCAGCAGCACAGACGGCTATGGCTACACCTTC.

The CDR3, as DNA: TGTGCCAGCAGCGACCAGGGAAGGGATAATTCACCCCTCCACTTT. Protein sequence: CASSDQGRDNSPLHF. This chain uses TRBV9 with TRBJ1-6, with D possibly TRBD1 on 5 matching bases. The CDR3 has 15 residues. Germline V lookup: CDR1 SGDLS, CDR2 YYNGEE. V lost 3 bases and J lost 5, with 12 bases in between.

The gene calls are TRBV7-8 and TRBJ1-5; the D gene is possibly TRBD1 (6 bases). This CDR3 comprises 15 residues. V was shortened by 5 bases and J by 3 bases, with 14 bases between the two germline ends. Germline V gives CDR1 SGHVS, CDR2 FQNEAQ. The CDR3 bases are TGTGCCAGCAGCATAGGACAGTTTTACAATCAGCCCCAGCATTTT. Residues: CASSIGQFYNQPQHF.

This clone was seen only a few times. This chain uses TRBV4-1 with TRBJ1-1; D may be TRBD1 (5 bases). V lost 0 bases, J lost 0 bases, and 8 bases lay in between. The germline V gene encodes CDR1 MGHRA and CDR2 YSYEKL. CDR3 length: 15 amino acids. The CDR3 here is CASSQDWGVNTEAFF. The CDR3 DNA reads as TGCGCCAGCAGCCAAGATTGGGGGGTGAACACTGAAGCTTTCTTT.

The CDR3 spells CASSAAAKNIQYF. As DNA, the CDR3 is TGTGCCAGCAGCGCCGCGGCCAAAAACATTCAGTACTTC. This chain joins TRBV3-1 (or the pseudogene TRBV3-2) and TRBJ2-4; D is undetermined. The germline V gene encodes CDR1 LGHDT and CDR2 YNNKEL (reference sequence). V was pared by 5 bases and J by 1 base, with 6 bases between. The CDR3 extends over 13 amino acids.

This clone has just one count. The J gene is TRBJ2-3, the V gene TRBV5-1; TRBD2 matches at 10 bases. The CDR3 covers 13 residues. The germline V gene encodes CDR1 SGHRS and CDR2 YFSETQ. J gave up 4 bases and V 8 bases, and 4 bases lay outside the gene matches. For the CDR3, the DNA is TGCGCCAGTGGGCTAGCGGGGGCAGATACGCAGTATTTT. The encoded protein is CASGLAGADTQYF.

This chain connects TRBV5-6 to TRBJ2-7; tentatively, D is TRBD2 (6 bases). This CDR3 has 12 residues. V dropped 4 bases and J dropped 2 bases, with 7 bases sitting between them. Germline assignment: CDR1 SGHDT and CDR2 YYEEEE. In nucleotides, the CDR3 is TGTGCCAGCAGCGGCGGGGCCTACGAGCAGTACTTC. As protein: CASSGGAYEQYF.

The gene calls are TRBV15 and TRBJ2-1; D perhaps matches TRBD2 (5 bases). CDR1 and CDR2 (germline): LNHNV, YYDKDF (reference sequence). Trimming took 0 bases from V and 9 from J, leaving 15 bases between them. The CDR3 covers 15 residues. CDR3 sequence: CATSRDRSRGSEQFF. The CDR3 region has the DNA TGTGCCACCAGCAGAGATCGCTCGCGAGGGTCTGAGCAGTTCTTC.